These T cell receptor beta chains were read from a single sample in a study of long-term antiretroviral therapy in people with HIV. Data came from immunoSEQ multiplex PCR; TCRdb stores just in-frame clones and leaves some out. The profile shows approximately 17,000 clones, approximately 93% of them singletons. Material: unsorted PBMCs, obtained 0.6 years after starting antiretroviral therapy. These receptors originate from a woman in her forties with HIV. Both conserved end residues are part of each CDR3. A D gene is named only where the DNA matches it firmly. A clone size is listed for some rows: how often the clone was seen (once, few, many), or a class if it is expanded.

clone_size j_call d_call v_call cdr3_aa cdr3_nt
once TRBJ1-2 - TRBV11-2 CASSLGRLNYGYTF TGTGCCAGCAGCTTAGGGCGGCTGAACTATGGCTACACCTTC
once TRBJ1-1 - TRBV5-1 CASSLAGPQNTEAFF TGCGCCAGCAGCTTGGCAGGACCGCAAAACACTGAAGCTTTCTTT
- TRBJ1-2 - TRBV7-9 CASSSDGNYGYTF TGTGCCAGCAGCTCGGACGGTAACTATGGCTACACCTTC
once TRBJ2-3 TRBD2 TRBV4-3 CASSQDPVLAGYADTQYF TGCGCCAGCAGCCAAGACCCCGTCCTAGCGGGGTACGCAGATACGCAGTATTTT
- TRBJ1-2 TRBD1 TRBV11-1 CASSVGQGENYGYTF TGTGCCAGCAGCGTGGGACAGGGGGAGAACTATGGCTACACCTTC
- TRBJ2-7 TRBD1 TRBV5-1 CASSLVGTGKFYEQYF TGCGCCAGCAGCTTGGTCGGGACAGGGAAATTCTACGAGCAGTACTTC
- TRBJ2-2 TRBD2 TRBV10-3 CAISVGGDRELFF TGTGCCATCAGTGTGGGGGGGGACCGGGAGCTGTTTTTT
- TRBJ2-3 - TRBV5-1 CASSLAQGIGTDTQYF TGCGCCAGCAGCTTGGCGCAGGGTATCGGCACAGATACGCAGTATTTT
- TRBJ1-2 - TRBV27 CASSFSGFGYTF TGTGCCAGCAGTTTCTCAGGTTTTGGCTACACCTTC
- TRBJ1-6 - TRBV11-2 CASSLDPGTSPLHF TGTGCCAGCAGCTTAGATCCCGGAACCTCACCCCTCCACTTT
- TRBJ2-2 TRBD2 TRBV30 CAWSASRKTGGTGELFF TGTGCCTGGAGTGCCTCGAGGAAAACGGGGGGGACCGGGGAGCTGTTTTTT
once TRBJ2-3 - TRBV5-8 CASSLVIPDTQYF TGTGCCAGCAGCTTGGTAATTCCAGATACGCAGTATTTT
- TRBJ1-2 TRBD1 TRBV2 CASRARTGLDGYTF TGTGCCAGCCGAGCACGGACAGGGTTGGATGGCTACACCTTC
- TRBJ1-1 - TRBV27 CASSQNRVRNTEAFF TGTGCCAGCAGTCAAAACAGGGTCCGGAACACTGAAGCTTTCTTT
- TRBJ2-7 TRBD1 TRBV7-8 CASSLYVGQGANEQYF TGTGCCAGCAGCTTATATGTAGGACAGGGGGCGAACGAGCAGTACTTC